The next 4 T cell receptor beta chains were all read from a single sample in a study of cytomegalovirus exposure and HLA in healthy donors. Primers for the PCR totalled 60 Vbeta and 13 Jbeta. Sequencing used immunoSEQ multiplex PCR; TCRdb keeps in-frame clones, though not all of them. The sample lists over 30,000 clones, around three quarters occurring once. Sequencing was performed on PBMCs. The source of these receptors is a male donor in good health and CMV-seronegative.

The V and J genes are TRBV5-4 and TRBJ1-2; possible D gene TRBD1, 6 bases. The CDR3 has 14 amino acids. CDR1 and CDR2 (germline): SGHNT, YYREEE (reference sequence). Trimming shortened V by 4 bases and J by 3 bases, and 13 bases separated the two germline ends. The CDR3 DNA is TGTGCCAGCAGCCCGCTGGGGGCGGACTATGGCTACACCTTC. Translation: CASSPLGADYGYTF.

Written as DNA, the CDR3 is TGTGCCAGCAGTTACGGAGGGTTTAATGAAAAACTGTTTTTT. Protein: CASSYGGFNEKLFF. V usage is TRBV6-6 and J usage is TRBJ1-4, with no clear D. CDR3 length: 14 amino acids. CDR1 is MNHNY and CDR2 is SVGAGI in the germline V gene (reference sequence). Trimming cost V 2 bases and J 4 bases, with 8 bases left between them.

The chain recombines TRBV7-2 with TRBJ1-2; D not certain. There are 12 residues in the CDR3. The germline V gene encodes CDR1 SGHTA and CDR2 FQGNSA. Trimming removed 0 bases at V and 9 bases at J, with 8 bases between. CDR3 sequence reads: CASSLARESYTF. CDR3 bases: TGTGCCAGCAGCTTAGCTCGGGAAAGCTACACCTTC.

This chain connects TRBV13 to TRBJ1-1, with 7 bases matching TRBD1. Germline lookup yields CDR1 PRHDT and CDR2 FYEKMQ (reference sequence). Trimming removed 5 bases from V and 3 bases from J; junction bases left unmatched: 9. The CDR3 spans 15 residues. CDR3 DNA: TGTGCCAGCAGCCCCTGGACAGGCCGTCACACTGAAGCTTTCTTT. Translating it yields CASSPWTGRHTEAFF.